The clone carrying this T cell receptor (beta chain) qualifies as medium-sized. Its specificity is unknown. How the authors handled the data: To classify distant metastasis in papillary thyroid cancer, a model was built from CDR3 differences across clinicopathological groups. From the PCR reads, TCRdb re-called clones with MiXCR. TCRdb assigned the V and J calls; the authors' analysis was not used. The sample gives about 13,000 clones, under 30% of which show up once; 9.5% to 15% is in the top ten. This entry belongs to a study of metastatic and nonmetastatic thyroid tumors. Whole-study context: A comparison of repertoires was made across blood and tumor or nodule tissue from malignant and benign thyroid patients. Study-wide points: Within blood and tumor, benign nodules reportedly had significantly lower TCR beta diversity than malignant thyroid tumors did.

This CDR3 is built from 14 residues. V dropped 0 bases and J dropped 5 bases, with 11 bases sitting between them. Germline CDR1 reads DFQATT; CDR2 reads SNEGSKA (reference sequence). Thyroid surgery was preceded by no treatment in any patient. The sequence was collected from a female donor with papillary thyroid cancer or a benign thyroid nodule (not recorded which). Some clones in this sample may be carry-over from other donors' samples. The sample consisted of tumor tissue. This rearrangement joins TRBV20-1 to TRBJ2-1; possible D gene TRBD2, 5 bases. The CDR3 loop reads CSARDGSGHNEQFF. In nucleotides, the CDR3 is TGCAGTGCTAGAGATGGGAGCGGTCACAATGAGCAGTTCTTC.